These T cell receptor beta chains were read from a single sample in a study of T cell changes during pregnancy in multiple sclerosis. Some clones are missing from TCRdb's copy, which holds only in-frame ones; the method was immunoSEQ multiplex PCR. This repertoire shows tens of thousands of clones, about 93% found once; its top ten account for roughly 0.67%. The sample in question was CD4+ T cells from peripheral blood mononuclear cells, obtained in the third trimester of pregnancy. These TCRs come from a female donor with multiple sclerosis, enrolled in a pregnancy study. The CDR3 runs from the conserved cysteine through the conserved F or W. A D gene is named only where the DNA matches it firmly. Clone size appears in some rows only: once, few, many, or a class for an expanded clone.

clone_size | j_call | v_call | d_call | cdr3_aa | cdr3_nt
once | TRBJ2-1 | TRBV18 | NA | CASSPGQNNEQFF | TGTGCCAGCTCACCAGGACAGAACAATGAGCAGTTCTTC
NA | TRBJ2-6 | TRBV6-1 | TRBD1 | CASSPPGQGPNVLTF | TGTGCCAGCAGCCCGCCGGGACAGGGACCCAACGTCCTGACTTTC
NA | TRBJ2-7 | TRBV6-5 | TRBD2 | CASSYSSGSLTDEQYF | TGTGCCAGCAGTTACTCCAGCGGGAGCCTTACTGACGAGCAGTACTTC
NA | TRBJ2-2 | TRBV27 | TRBD1 | CASSKGTGGTGELFF | TGTGCCAGCAGTAAGGGGACAGGGGGGACCGGGGAGCTGTTTTTT
NA | TRBJ2-7 | TRBV18 | TRBD1 | CASSPLGDRGFSPYEQYF | TGTGCCAGCTCACCTCTCGGGGACAGGGGGTTTAGCCCCTACGAGCAGTACTTC
NA | TRBJ2-1 | TRBV7-8 | TRBD2 | CASSSLAGSYNEQFF | TGTGCCAGCAGCTCTCTAGCGGGGAGTTACAATGAGCAGTTCTTC
once | TRBJ1-5 | TRBV6-5 | TRBD1 | CASKRQGAGQPQHF | TGTGCCAGCAAGCGACAGGGGGCCGGGCAGCCCCAGCATTTT
NA | TRBJ2-3 | TRBV7-2 | NA | CASSLLATGSGTDTQYF | TGTGCCAGCAGCTTATTAGCAACCGGGAGCGGCACAGATACGCAGTATTTT
NA | TRBJ2-5 | TRBV28 | TRBD1 | CATLDRGGDQETQYF | TGTGCCACCCTGGACAGGGGAGGGGATCAAGAGACCCAGTACTTC
NA | TRBJ2-7 | TRBV15 | TRBD1 | CATSRGRTGDDEQYF | TGTGCCACCAGCAGAGGACGGACAGGGGACGACGAGCAGTACTTC
NA | TRBJ1-2 | TRBV5-1 | NA | CASSPYSHGTENYGYTF | TGCGCCAGCAGCCCTTACAGCCACGGCACCGAGAACTATGGCTACACCTTC
NA | TRBJ2-3 | TRBV7-2 | TRBD2 | CASSFRGGPPDTQYF | TGTGCCAGCAGCTTTCGCGGGGGGCCTCCAGATACGCAGTATTTT
NA | TRBJ2-1 | TRBV29-1 | NA | CSVGTSGFSYNEQFF | TGCAGCGTTGGGACCAGCGGCTTCTCCTACAATGAGCAGTTCTTC
NA | TRBJ1-5 | TRBV2 | NA | CASSFGGADQPQHF | TGTGCCAGCAGTTTTGGAGGAGCTGACCAGCCCCAGCATTTT
NA | TRBJ2-2 | TRBV10-1 | NA | CASSEREWTGELFF | TGCGCCAGCAGTGAGCGGGAGTGGACCGGGGAGCTGTTTTTT
NA | TRBJ2-7 | TRBV20-1 | NA | CSAGGTYEQYF | TGCAGTGCCGGGGGTACCTACGAGCAGTACTTC
NA | TRBJ2-2 | TRBV19 | NA | CASSSISGGELFF | TGTGCCAGTAGTAGCATTTCAGGCGGGGAGCTGTTTTTT
NA | TRBJ2-7 | TRBV5-1 | NA | CASSSDISRPYEQYF | TGCGCCAGCAGCTCCGACATCTCCCGCCCCTACGAGCAGTACTTC
once | TRBJ2-3 | TRBV6-6 | TRBD2 | CASREQFGGGDTQYF | TGTGCCAGCAGGGAACAATTTGGGGGGGGAGATACGCAGTATTTT
NA | TRBJ1-4 | TRBV4-1 | TRBD1 | CASSQAGGNEKLFF | TGCGCCAGCAGCCAAGCAGGGGGAAATGAAAAACTGTTTTTT
NA | TRBJ2-1 | TRBV5-1 | TRBD1 | CASSLTGTGGSAVYNEQFF | TGCGCCAGCAGCTTGACTGGGACAGGGGGTTCCGCGGTGTACAATGAGCAGTTCTTC
NA | TRBJ2-3 | TRBV15 | TRBD2 | CATSRFLAGASDTQYF | TGTGCCACCAGCAGATTTCTAGCGGGAGCGTCAGATACGCAGTATTTT
NA | TRBJ1-5 | TRBV19 | TRBD1 | CASLNPGQGHQPQHF | TGTGCCAGCCTGAATCCGGGACAGGGACATCAGCCCCAGCATTTT
NA | TRBJ2-7 | TRBV6-6 | TRBD1 | CASRFQPGQGYEQYF | TGTGCCAGCAGGTTTCAACCGGGACAGGGCTACGAGCAGTACTTC
NA | TRBJ1-6 | TRBV10-3 | NA | CAISEPRATGSPLHF | TGTGCCATCAGTGAGCCCCGGGCCACAGGTTCACCCCTCCACTTT
NA | TRBJ1-4 | TRBV4-1 | TRBD1 | CASSHLGQGDEKLFF | TGCGCCAGCAGCCATCTCGGACAGGGAGATGAAAAACTGTTTTTT
NA | TRBJ2-1 | TRBV25-1 | TRBD1 | CASSETGRMGNEQFF | TGTGCCAGCAGTGAGACAGGGCGGATGGGGAATGAGCAGTTCTTC
NA | TRBJ2-1 | TRBV7-2 | NA | CASSLRQVSYNEQFF | TGTGCCAGCAGCTTAAGACAGGTCTCCTACAATGAGCAGTTCTTC
NA | TRBJ1-1 | TRBV19 | NA | CASKVRTANTEAFF | TGTGCCAGTAAGGTCAGGACAGCGAACACTGAAGCTTTCTTT